The rows below give T cell receptor beta chains drawn from one sample of a study of blood T cells in healthy people across ages. TCRdb passed the 5' RACE reads through MiXCR, listing each CDR3 protein once. The sample lists fewer than 1,000,000 distinct CDR3 sequences; 40% to 50% were seen once. Sequencing was carried out using blood. The source of these receptors is a man between 60 and 75 years old in good health. The CDR3 runs from the conserved cysteine through the conserved F or W. The D gene is left open where the match is weak. The size of a clone is reported for some rows only, either as once, few or many, or as a class for expanded clones.

CASSPQRGERDEQYF	TGTGCCAGCAGCCCACAAAGGGGGGAGAGGGACGAGCAGTACTTC	15	TRBV3-1	NA	many	TRBJ2-7
CVSSPPRGSNVLTF	TGTGTCAGCAGCCCCCCTCGGGGGAGCAACGTCCTGACTTTC	14	TRBV9	NA	NA	TRBJ2-6
CASSYGGYSNQPQHF	TGTGCCAGCAGTTACGGAGGTTACAGCAATCAGCCCCAGCATTTT	15	TRBV6-6	NA	NA	TRBJ1-5
CSARTGSRPGKLFF	TGCAGTGCTAGAACCGGGTCCCGGCCAGGAAAACTGTTTTTT	14	TRBV20-1	NA	NA	TRBJ1-4
CASSPRGPTGGEETQYF	TGTGCCAGCAGCCCCAGGGGTCCGACAGGGGGAGAAGAGACCCAGTACTTC	17	TRBV3-1	TRBD1	NA	TRBJ2-5
CASSKGGSPNEKLFF	TGTGCCAGCAGCAAGGGGGGCAGCCCAAATGAAAAACTGTTTTTT	15	TRBV7-2	NA	NA	TRBJ1-4
CASSFQAGELFF	TGTGCCAGCAGCTTCCAGGCCGGGGAGCTGTTTTTT	12	TRBV5-6	NA	NA	TRBJ2-2
CASMGGGTGELFF	TGTGCCAGCATGGGCGGGGGTACCGGGGAGCTGTTTTTT	13	TRBV7-2	TRBD2	NA	TRBJ2-2
CASSTGIGQSWPQHF	TGTGCCAGCAGCACCGGAATTGGACAGTCTTGGCCCCAGCATTTT	15	TRBV6-2/TRBV6-3	NA	NA	TRBJ1-5
CASSQRVTGYEQYF	TGCGCCAGCAGCCAAAGAGTAACGGGGTACGAGCAGTACTTC	14	TRBV4-1	NA	NA	TRBJ2-7
CSANERQGSLGYEQYF	TGCAGTGCGAACGAGAGACAGGGAAGTCTTGGGTACGAGCAGTACTTC	16	TRBV20-1	TRBD1	few	TRBJ2-7